These 20 T cell receptor beta chains were all obtained from the same sample, sequenced in a study of T cell changes during pregnancy in multiple sclerosis. Sequenced by immunoSEQ multiplex PCR; TCRdb stores in-frame clones only, minus some. This sample carries 49,000 or so clones, 85% to 95% of them seen once, and the ten largest clones take around 5.9%. The specimen was CD8+ T cells from peripheral blood mononuclear cells, collected before pregnancy. The receptors come from a female donor with multiple sclerosis, enrolled in a pregnancy study.

V and J are TRBV6-1 and TRBJ2-3, with TRBD2 matching 10 bases. Germline assignment: CDR1 MNHNS and CDR2 SASEGT. The V and J ends lost 1 base and 5 bases, in that order; junction bases with no gene match: 9. This CDR3 is 17 amino acids long. The CDR3 loop is CASSEDGLAGVKDTQYF. DNA of the CDR3: TGTGCCAGCAGTGAAGATGGGCTAGCGGGAGTAAAAGATACGCAGTATTTT.

The rearrangement joins TRBV27 to TRBJ2-7; TRBD1 matches at 10 bases. CDR1 and CDR2 from the germline V gene are MNHEY and SMNVEV (reference sequence). J was trimmed by 2 bases and V by 11 bases; bases with no gene match: 6. There are 13 residues in the CDR3. DNA for the CDR3: TGTGCCTCGGGACAGGGGATGGCCTACGAGCAGTACTTC. This codes for CASGQGMAYEQYF.

The chain joins TRBV11-2 to TRBJ2-7; D is undetermined. CDR3 length equals 14 residues. Germline V gives CDR1 SGHAT, CDR2 FQNNGV. V was shortened by 1 base and J by 1 base, with 8 bases between the two germline ends. CDR3 loop: CASSLAPFSYEQYF. CDR3 bases: TGTGCCAGCAGCTTAGCCCCGTTTTCCTACGAGCAGTACTTC.

The chain employs TRBV5-8 and TRBJ2-3, with a possible D match to TRBD2 (5 bases). V was pared by 2 bases and J by 3 bases, with 25 bases between. The CDR3 is made up of 19 amino acids. CDR1 and CDR2 from the germline V gene are SGHTS and YDEGEE. The CDR3 spells CASSFSPPDIAGETDTQYF. The CDR3 nucleotides read TGTGCCAGCAGCTTTTCTCCCCCAGATATTGCGGGTGAAACAGATACGCAGTATTTT.

This rearrangement joins TRBV5-1 to TRBJ2-7; 10 bases map to TRBD1. This CDR3 region has 15 residues. CDR1 is SGHRS and CDR2 is YFSETQ in the germline V gene. Trimming at V came to 0 bases and at J to 4 bases, leaving 4 bases not matched to a gene. The CDR3 spells CASSLGWDRGYEQYF. The CDR3 coding sequence is TGCGCCAGCAGCTTGGGTTGGGACAGGGGATACGAGCAGTACTTC.

The CDR3 region is CASSLMGAGDEQFF. CDR3 sequence (DNA): TGTGCCAGCAGCTTAATGGGGGCTGGCGATGAGCAGTTCTTC. This chain links TRBV7-2 with TRBJ2-1; a weak D match, TRBD1 (6 bases). The germline gives CDR1 SGHTA, CDR2 FQGNSA. With 2 bases removed from V and 8 bases from J, the gap between germline ends came to 13 bases. This CDR3 spans 14 amino acids.

V is TRBV4-1 and J is TRBJ1-1, with TRBD1 matching over 7 bases. Germline V gene data show CDR1 as MGHRA and CDR2 as YSYEKL. This CDR3 comprises 15 residues. The V and J ends lost 4 bases and 5 bases, in that order; junction bases with no gene match: 10. This chain's CDR3 is CASSPAGAGGTEAFF. In DNA form, the CDR3 reads TGCGCCAGCAGCCCAGCCGGGGCAGGGGGTACTGAAGCTTTCTTT.

The V gene is TRBV4-1, the J gene TRBJ1-5; D possibly corresponds to TRBD1 (5 bases). Germline values: CDR1 MGHRA, CDR2 YSYEKL. V lost 4 bases and J lost 7, with 17 bases in between. The CDR3 is 15 amino acids. DNA of the CDR3: TGCGCCAGCAGCCTGGGGGGAAGTGCCGGCCAGCCCCAGCATTTT. Its translation: CASSLGGSAGQPQHF.

This clone has just one count. The chain couples TRBV11-2 to TRBJ2-1; a weak D match, TRBD1 (5 bases). The V end lost 3 bases, the J end lost 8 bases, and 5 bases lay between the germline ends. The CDR3 runs 11 residues. CDR1 is SGHAT and CDR2 is FQNNGV in the germline V gene. The chain's CDR3 is CASSFRDEQFF. The DNA for the CDR3 is TGTGCCAGCAGCTTCAGGGATGAGCAGTTCTTC.

The chain carries TRBV6-5 and TRBJ2-7; unclear D gene. The CDR3 runs to 13 residues. From germline, CDR1 is MNHEY and CDR2 SVGAGI. Deletions cut 6 bases from V and 2 bases from J, with 11 bases between. Written as DNA, the CDR3 is TGTGCCAGCAGCCCAGGCGCCACCTACGAGCAGTACTTC. It codes for CASSPGATYEQYF.

The V and J genes are TRBV7-2 and TRBJ1-5, with 11 bases fitting TRBD1. The ends lost 6 bases at V and 6 bases at J; junction bases unmatched: 7. CDR3 length: 15 residues. The germline V gene encodes CDR1 SGHTA and CDR2 FQGNSA. Here the CDR3 reads CASSRRTGGGQPQHF. The CDR3 nucleotides are TGTGCCAGCAGTCGCCGGACAGGGGGCGGTCAGCCCCAGCATTTT. Combining the CDR3 with reference TRBV7-2 and TRBJ1-5 gives the whole variable domain GAGVSQSPSNKVTEKGKDVELRCDPISGHTALYWYRQSLGQGLEFLIYFQGNSAPDKSGLPSDRFSAERTGGSVSTLTIQRTQQEDSAVYLCASSRRTGGGQPQHFGDGTRLSIL.

This rearrangement joins TRBV7-9 to TRBJ1-5; D may be TRBD1 (5 bases). The length of the CDR3 is 16 residues. V lost 1 base, J lost 3 bases, and 13 bases lay in between. Germline V gives CDR1 SEHNR, CDR2 FQNEAQ (reference sequence). CDR3 sequence: CASSLVVGGFNQPQHF. CDR3 coding DNA: TGTGCCAGCAGCTTAGTGGTGGGGGGGTTCAATCAGCCCCAGCATTTT.

This chain links TRBV4-1 with TRBJ2-7, with a possible D match to TRBD2 (5 bases). The ends were cut back, 1 base at V and 3 bases at J, with 10 bases in the middle. Germline-derived CDR1 and CDR2 are MGHRA and YSYEKL. CDR3 size: 14 residues. Here the CDR3 reads CASSQVLGSYEQYF. The CDR3 bases are TGCGCCAGCAGCCAAGTTTTAGGGAGCTACGAGCAGTACTTC.

The chain employs TRBV30 and TRBJ1-5, with 9 bases identical to TRBD1. Germline lookup yields CDR1 GTSNPN and CDR2 SVGIG (reference sequence). The ends lost 1 base at V and 6 bases at J; junction bases unmatched: 4. The CDR3 covers 14 residues. In DNA, the CDR3 is TGTGCCTGGAGTGCCGGGACAGGGATTCAGCCCCAGCATTTT. This sequence encodes CAWSAGTGIQPQHF.

This rearrangement joins TRBV27 to TRBJ2-3, with TRBD2 as a possible D gene (5 bases). Trimming took 4 bases from V and 4 from J, leaving 9 bases between them. There are 13 residues in the CDR3. CDR1 and CDR2 (germline): MNHEY, SMNVEV (reference sequence). The CDR3 loop reads CASSSGLPDTQYF. CDR3 nucleotide sequence: TGTGCCAGCAGTTCTGGACTCCCAGATACGCAGTATTTT.

This chain's CDR3 is CASSQRTDRAGTEAFF. The CDR3 nucleotides read TGCGCCAGCAGCCAGCGAACGGACAGGGCGGGCACTGAAGCTTTCTTT. The chain recombines TRBV4-1 with TRBJ1-1; TRBD1 matches 8 bases. Germline V gene lookup returns CDR1 MGHRA and CDR2 YSYEKL. The CDR3 consists of 16 residues. Losses at the gene ends were 3 bases for V and 4 bases for J; bases not matched to a gene: 10.

A few counts support this clone. V gene TRBV2 combines with J gene TRBJ2-2; no clear D gene. Germline loops: CDR1 SNHLY, CDR2 FYNNEI. The CDR3 loop spans 11 amino acids. V lost 7 bases, J lost 7 bases, and 7 bases lay in between. The CDR3 here is CASTPGGELFF. CDR3 bases: TGTGCCAGCACCCCAGGCGGGGAGCTGTTTTTT.

The rearrangement links TRBV19 to TRBJ1-5; D gene unclear. Germline-derived CDR1 and CDR2 are LNHDA and SQIVND (reference sequence). The ends were cut back, 3 bases at V and 0 bases at J, with 21 bases in the middle. This CDR3 is built from 19 residues. CDR3 region: CASSIPQARIDYSNQPQHF. The CDR3 DNA reads as TGTGCCAGTAGTATCCCCCAGGCCCGGATAGATTATAGCAATCAGCCCCAGCATTTT.

The chain links TRBV6-4 to TRBJ2-1; 7 positions match TRBD2. The CDR3 covers 15 residues. The junction had 7 bases not matched to a gene; V was cut back by 5 bases and J by 3 bases. CDR1 and CDR2 (germline): MRHNA, SNTAGT. In DNA form, the CDR3 reads TGTGCCAGCAGTCTTGAAGCGGGGTACTACAATGAGCAGTTCTTC. Its protein is CASSLEAGYYNEQFF.

This clone came up a few times. The sample has other DNA sequences that encode this CDR3 too. The V and J genes are TRBV4-1 and TRBJ1-1; 9 positions agree with TRBD1. V was pared by 3 bases and J by 1 base, with 3 bases of the junction left unmatched. The germline V gene has CDR1 MGHRA and CDR2 YSYEKL. This CDR3 region has 15 residues. The CDR3 bases are TGCGCCAGCAGCCATCGGGGACAGGGGAACACTGAAGCTTTCTTT. This encodes CASSHRGQGNTEAFF.